This T cell receptor beta chain was recovered during a study of blood T cells in healthy people across ages. Each of the donors had roughly 10 milliliters of peripheral blood drawn into EDTA-treated Vacutainer tubes. This clonotype has only one observation. Because it lacks the conserved phenylalanine or tryptophan at the end, this CDR3 is likely a read error. Trimming removed 5 bases at V and 6 bases at J, with 15 bases between. CDR3 length equals 14 residues. CDR1 is SGHTA, CDR2 FQGNSA, per germline. With a J-beta primer mix and a sample-barcoded 5' primer, a second PCR ran about 6 to 11 cycles. MiXCR was run by TCRdb on the 5' RACE reads, yielding one entry per CDR3 protein. The sample carries about 570,000 distinct CDR3 sequences, about 26% recorded once. This same sample was also taken into another study, of T cells of mothers and their children. According to that study: Donation came from three healthy Caucasian mothers together with their six children.

The sequencing sample was made of blood. The chain has TRBV7-2 and TRBJ2-3; D is possibly TRBD1 (6 bases). The TCR originated in a boy between 2 and 15 years old in good health. The CDR3 bases are TGTGCCAGCAGCCTGGACAGCCTTTACGATACGCAGTATCTT. Residues: CASSLDSLYDTQYL.